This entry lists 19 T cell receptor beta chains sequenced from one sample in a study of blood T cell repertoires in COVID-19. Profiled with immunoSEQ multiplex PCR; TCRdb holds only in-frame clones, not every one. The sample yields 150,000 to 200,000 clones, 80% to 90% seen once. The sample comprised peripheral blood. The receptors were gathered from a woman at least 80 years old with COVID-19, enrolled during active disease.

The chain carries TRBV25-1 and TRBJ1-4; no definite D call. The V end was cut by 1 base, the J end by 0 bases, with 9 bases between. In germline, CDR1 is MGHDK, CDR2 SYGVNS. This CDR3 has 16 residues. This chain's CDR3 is CASSELGGSTNEKLFF. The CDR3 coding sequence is TGTGCCAGCAGTGAATTGGGCGGGTCAACTAATGAAAAACTGTTTTTT.

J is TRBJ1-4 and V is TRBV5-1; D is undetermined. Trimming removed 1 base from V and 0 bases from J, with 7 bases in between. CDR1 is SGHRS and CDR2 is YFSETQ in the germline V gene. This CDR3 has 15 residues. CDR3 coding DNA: TGCGCCAGCAGCTTGTCCGGAGCAACTAATGAAAAACTGTTTTTT. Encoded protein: CASSLSGATNEKLFF.

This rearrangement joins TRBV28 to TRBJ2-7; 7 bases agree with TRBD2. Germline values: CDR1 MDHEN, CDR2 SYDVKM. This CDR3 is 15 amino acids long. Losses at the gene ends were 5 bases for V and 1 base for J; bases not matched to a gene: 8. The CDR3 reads CASSQGGSRSYEQYF. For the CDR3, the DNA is TGTGCCAGCAGTCAGGGAGGGTCGAGGTCCTACGAGCAGTACTTC.

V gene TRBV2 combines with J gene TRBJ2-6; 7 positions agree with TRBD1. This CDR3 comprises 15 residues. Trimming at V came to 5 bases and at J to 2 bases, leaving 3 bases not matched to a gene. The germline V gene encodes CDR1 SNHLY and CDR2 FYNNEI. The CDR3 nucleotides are TGTGCCAGCAGTCCCGACAGGGCTGGGGCCAACGTCCTGACTTTC. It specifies CASSPDRAGANVLTF. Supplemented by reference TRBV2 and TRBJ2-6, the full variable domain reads EPEVTQTPSHQVTQMGQEVILRCVPISNHLYFYWYRQILGQKVEFLVSFYNNEISEKSEIFDDQFSVERPDGSNFTLKIRSTKLEDSAMYFCASSPDRAGANVLTFGAGSRLTVL.

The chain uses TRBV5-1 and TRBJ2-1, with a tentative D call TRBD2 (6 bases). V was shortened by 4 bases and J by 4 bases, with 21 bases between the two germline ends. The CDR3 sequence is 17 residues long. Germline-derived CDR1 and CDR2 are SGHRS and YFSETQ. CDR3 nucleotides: TGCGCCAGCAGCAAGCCCCCGGCGGGAAGCCTATACAATGAGCAGTTCTTC. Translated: CASSKPPAGSLYNEQFF.

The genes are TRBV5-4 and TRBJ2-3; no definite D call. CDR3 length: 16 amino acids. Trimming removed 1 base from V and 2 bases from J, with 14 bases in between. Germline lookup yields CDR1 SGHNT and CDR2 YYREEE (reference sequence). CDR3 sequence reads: CASSLSVATTTDTQYF. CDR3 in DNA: TGTGCCAGCAGCTTGTCTGTGGCCACAACCACAGATACGCAGTATTTT.

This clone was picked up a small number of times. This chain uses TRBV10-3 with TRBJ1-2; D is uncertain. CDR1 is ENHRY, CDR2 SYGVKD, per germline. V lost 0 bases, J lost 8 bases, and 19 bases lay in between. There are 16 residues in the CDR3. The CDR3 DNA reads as TGTGCCATCAGTGAGTCGATTGAGAGTTATGCGGCCGGCTACACCTTC. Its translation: CAISESIESYAAGYTF.

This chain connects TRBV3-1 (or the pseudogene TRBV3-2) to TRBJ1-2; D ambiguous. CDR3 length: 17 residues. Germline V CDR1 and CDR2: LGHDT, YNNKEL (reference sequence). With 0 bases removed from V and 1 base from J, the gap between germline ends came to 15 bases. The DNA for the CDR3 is TGTGCCAGCAGCCAAGATGCGAGTTCTCCCTATAACTATGGCTACACCTTC. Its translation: CASSQDASSPYNYGYTF.

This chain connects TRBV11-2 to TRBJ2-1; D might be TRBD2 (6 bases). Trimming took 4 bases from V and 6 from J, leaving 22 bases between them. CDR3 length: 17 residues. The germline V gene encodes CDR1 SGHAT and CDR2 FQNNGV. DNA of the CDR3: TGTGCCAGCAGCTCCTATAGGGCCCGGGGAGGCCTCAATGAGCAGTTCTTC. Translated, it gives CASSSYRARGGLNEQFF.

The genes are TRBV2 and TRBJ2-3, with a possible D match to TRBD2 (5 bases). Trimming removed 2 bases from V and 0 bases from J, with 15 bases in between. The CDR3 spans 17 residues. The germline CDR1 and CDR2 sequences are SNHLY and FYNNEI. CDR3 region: CASSELKGAPSTDTQYF. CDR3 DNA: TGTGCCAGCAGTGAACTTAAGGGAGCCCCTAGCACAGATACGCAGTATTTT.

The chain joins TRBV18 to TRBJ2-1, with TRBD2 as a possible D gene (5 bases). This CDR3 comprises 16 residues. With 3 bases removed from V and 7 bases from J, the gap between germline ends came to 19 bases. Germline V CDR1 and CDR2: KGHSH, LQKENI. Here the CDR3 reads CASSPRPMRAGNEQFF. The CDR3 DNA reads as TGTGCCAGCTCACCTCGACCAATGAGGGCAGGAAATGAGCAGTTCTTC.

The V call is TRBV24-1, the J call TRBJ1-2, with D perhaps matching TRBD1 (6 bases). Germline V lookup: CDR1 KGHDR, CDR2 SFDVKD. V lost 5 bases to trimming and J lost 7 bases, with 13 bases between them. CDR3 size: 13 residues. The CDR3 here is CATSGDTTSGYTF. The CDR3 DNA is TGTGCCACCAGTGGGGACACCACTTCTGGCTACACCTTC.

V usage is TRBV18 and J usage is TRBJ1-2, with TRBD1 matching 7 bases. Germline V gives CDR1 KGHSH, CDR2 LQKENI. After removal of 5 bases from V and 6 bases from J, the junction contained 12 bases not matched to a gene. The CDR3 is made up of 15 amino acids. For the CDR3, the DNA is TGTGCCAGCTCAAATACAGGGGCAATTGGGAATGGCTACACCTTC. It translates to CASSNTGAIGNGYTF. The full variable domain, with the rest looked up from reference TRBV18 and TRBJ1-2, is NAGVMQNPRHLVRRRGQEARLRCSPMKGHSHVYWYRQLPEEGLKFMVYLQKENIIDESGMPKERFSAEFPKEGPSILRIQQVVRGDSAAYFCASSNTGAIGNGYTFGSGTRLTVV.

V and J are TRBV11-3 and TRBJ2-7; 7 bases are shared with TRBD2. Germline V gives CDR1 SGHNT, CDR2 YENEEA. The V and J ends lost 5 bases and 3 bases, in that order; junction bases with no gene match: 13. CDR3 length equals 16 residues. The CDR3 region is CASSPSRGAGNYEQYF. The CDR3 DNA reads TGTGCCAGCAGCCCCTCCCGAGGAGCGGGAAACTACGAGCAGTACTTC.

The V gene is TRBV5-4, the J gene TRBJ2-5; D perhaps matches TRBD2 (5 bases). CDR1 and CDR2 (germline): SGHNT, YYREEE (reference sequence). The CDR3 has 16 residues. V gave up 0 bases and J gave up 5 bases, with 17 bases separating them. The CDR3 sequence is CASSLGASLGGETQYF. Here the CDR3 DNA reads TGTGCCAGCAGCTTGGGCGCTAGCTTAGGCGGGGAGACCCAGTACTTC.

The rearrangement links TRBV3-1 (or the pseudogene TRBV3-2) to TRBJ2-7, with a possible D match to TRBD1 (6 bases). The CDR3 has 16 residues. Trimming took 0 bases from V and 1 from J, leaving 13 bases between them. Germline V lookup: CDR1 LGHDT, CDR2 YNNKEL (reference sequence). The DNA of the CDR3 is TGTGCCAGCAGCCAAGATCGGGACACCTATTCCTACGAGCAGTACTTC. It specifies CASSQDRDTYSYEQYF.

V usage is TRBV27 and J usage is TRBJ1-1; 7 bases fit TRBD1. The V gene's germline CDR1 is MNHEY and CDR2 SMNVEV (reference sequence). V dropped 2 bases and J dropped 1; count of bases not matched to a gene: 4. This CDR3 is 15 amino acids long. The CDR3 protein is CASSLDRVENTEAFF. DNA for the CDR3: TGTGCCAGCAGTTTAGACAGGGTGGAGAACACTGAAGCTTTCTTT.

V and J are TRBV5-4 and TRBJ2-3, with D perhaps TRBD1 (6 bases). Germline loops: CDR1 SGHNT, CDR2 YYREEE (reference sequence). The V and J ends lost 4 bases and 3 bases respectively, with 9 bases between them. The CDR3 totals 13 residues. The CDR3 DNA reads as TGTGCCAGCAGCAGAGGACAGACAGATACGCAGTATTTT. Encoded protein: CASSRGQTDTQYF. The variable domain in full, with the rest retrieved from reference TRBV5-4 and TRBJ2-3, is ETGVTQSPTHLIKTRGQQVTLRCSSQSGHNTVSWYQQALGQGPQFIFQYYREEENGRGNFPPRFSGLQFPNYSSELNVNALELDDSALYLCASSRGQTDTQYFGPGTRLTVL.

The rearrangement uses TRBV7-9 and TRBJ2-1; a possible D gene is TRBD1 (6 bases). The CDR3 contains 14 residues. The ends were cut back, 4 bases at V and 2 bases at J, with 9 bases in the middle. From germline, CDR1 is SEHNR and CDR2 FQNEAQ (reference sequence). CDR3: CASSYRDTYNEQFF. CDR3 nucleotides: TGTGCCAGCAGCTACCGGGACACCTACAATGAGCAGTTCTTC.